This entry describes one T cell receptor beta chain. This entry is derived from a study of T cells in localized non-small cell lung cancer. The data were produced by immunoSEQ multiplex PCR, yet TCRdb's version contains in-frame clones alone and is incomplete. The sample carries 55,000 to 80,000 clones, about four fifths recorded once. CDR3 length equals 16 residues. CDR1 is LNHDA and CDR2 is SQIVND in the germline V gene (reference sequence). V was pared by 5 bases and J by 0 bases, with 11 bases between. The TCR comes from a female donor over 55 with stage I lung adenocarcinoma. The chain has TRBV19 and TRBJ2-6, with D unclear. The source was peripheral blood, collected before any cancer treatment. The CDR3 loop reads CASSHLSDSGANVLTF. The CDR3 coding sequence is TGTGCCAGTAGTCACCTCAGTGACTCTGGGGCCAACGTCCTGACTTTC.